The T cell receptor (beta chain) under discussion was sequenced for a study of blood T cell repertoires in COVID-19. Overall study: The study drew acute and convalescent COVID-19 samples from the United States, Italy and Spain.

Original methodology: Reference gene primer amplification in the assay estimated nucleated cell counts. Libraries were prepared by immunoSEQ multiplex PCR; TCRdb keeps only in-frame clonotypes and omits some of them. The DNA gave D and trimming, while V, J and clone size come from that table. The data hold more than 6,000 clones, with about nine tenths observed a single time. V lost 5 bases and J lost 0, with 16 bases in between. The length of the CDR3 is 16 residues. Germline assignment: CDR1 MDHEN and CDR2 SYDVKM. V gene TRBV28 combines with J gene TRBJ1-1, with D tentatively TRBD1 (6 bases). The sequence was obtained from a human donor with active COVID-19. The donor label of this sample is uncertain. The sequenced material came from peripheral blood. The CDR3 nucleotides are TGTGCCAGCAGTGCCGGGACATATCGTTTGAACACTGAAGCTTTCTTT. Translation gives CASSAGTYRLNTEAFF.